This T cell receptor beta chain was observed in a study of spatial heterogeneity in lung cancer. Study overall: The correlation between TCR transcript counts in tumor regions and a T cell module score from matched bulk RNA-seq was strong. Mean representation of each unique TCR and UMI combination in the raw reads exceeded 9.5 occurrences. Overall study results and limits: Tumor mutation counts were tracked by expanded intratumoral alpha and beta TCR counts.

TCR cDNA molecules each had a unique molecular identifier. TCRdb redid the calling of the 5' RACE reads with MiXCR, one entry per CDR3 protein. The sample consists of 17,000 or so distinct CDR3 sequences, under 8% of them appearing once. CDR3 length: 14 residues. Trimming removed 5 bases from V and 1 base from J, with 12 bases in between. Germline loops: CDR1 SGHDT, CDR2 YYEEEE. Sample time point: sample taken at primary tumor resection. Whole RNA was taken from tumor, nontumor lung or frozen PBMC; it was then sequenced unsorted. In its sample, this clonotype was seen many times. No antigen is known for it. This beta chain is a stray read from a library made for alpha chains; its abundance is not meaningful.

Sequenced material: lung tumor tissue, taken at surgery. The sequence was collected from a male donor with early-stage non-small cell lung cancer. This chain links TRBV5-6 with TRBJ1-1, with a possible D match to TRBD1 (6 bases). CDR3 sequence reads: CASSPGTRNTEAFF. CDR3 DNA: TGTGCCAGCAGTCCCGGGACACGGAACACTGAAGCTTTCTTT.